The clone carrying this TCR beta chain appeared a few times. Its target is not known. MiXCR, applied by TCRdb to the 5' RACE reads, yields one record per CDR3 protein. The repertoire has tens of thousands of distinct CDR3 sequences, more than 10% of them found once; the top ten carry 35% to 45%. As to time point: sample taken at primary tumor resection. Frozen PBMC, nontumor lung or tumor provided whole RNA, which was sequenced unsorted. 72 TRACERx patients with early, untreated non-small cell lung cancer donated samples. This record comes from a study of spatial heterogeneity in lung cancer. Points from the study as a whole: In blood, ubiquitous expanded tumor TCRs appeared more at resection than follow-up.

Sequences were derived from PBMCs, sampled at surgery. This receptor was taken from a male donor with early-stage non-small cell lung cancer.

DNA of the CDR3: TGTGCCAGCAGCCCAAGAAGCGACAGGACCCAGTACTTC. Amino acids: CASSPRSDRTQYF. J is TRBJ2-5 and V is TRBV3-1; D is perhaps TRBD1 (5 bases). The length of the CDR3 is 13 residues. V was cut by 4 bases and J by 7 bases, with 13 bases left in between. Germline assignment: CDR1 LGHDT and CDR2 YNNKEL (reference sequence).